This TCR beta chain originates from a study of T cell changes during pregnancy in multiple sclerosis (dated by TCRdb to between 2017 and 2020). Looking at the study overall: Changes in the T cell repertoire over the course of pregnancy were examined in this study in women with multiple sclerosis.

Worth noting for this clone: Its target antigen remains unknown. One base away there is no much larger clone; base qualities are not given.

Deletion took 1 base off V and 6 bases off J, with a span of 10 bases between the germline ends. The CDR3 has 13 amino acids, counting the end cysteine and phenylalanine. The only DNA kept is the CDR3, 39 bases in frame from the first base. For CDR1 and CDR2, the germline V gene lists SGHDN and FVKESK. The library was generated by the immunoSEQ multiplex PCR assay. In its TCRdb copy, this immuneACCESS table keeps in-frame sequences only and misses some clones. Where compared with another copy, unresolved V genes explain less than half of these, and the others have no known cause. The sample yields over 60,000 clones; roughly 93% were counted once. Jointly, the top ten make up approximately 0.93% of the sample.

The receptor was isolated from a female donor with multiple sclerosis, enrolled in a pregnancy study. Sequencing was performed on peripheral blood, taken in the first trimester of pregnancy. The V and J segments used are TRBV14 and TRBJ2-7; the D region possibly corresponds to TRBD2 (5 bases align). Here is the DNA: TGTGCCAGCAGCCAAGTCGGGGTTCCCGAGCAGTACTTC. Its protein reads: CASSQVGVPEQYF.